One and the same sample provided the 20 T cell receptor beta chains below, sequenced in a study of cytomegalovirus exposure and HLA in healthy donors. TCRdb keeps only in-frame clones here, not all; method: immunoSEQ multiplex PCR. The sample has more than 90,000 clones, about 88% seen once. The sequenced sample consisted of PBMCs. The origin of the receptors is a man younger than 35 in good health and CMV-seropositive.

The sample holds many counts of this clone. In the same sample, other DNA sequences code for this CDR3. The genes are TRBV6-4 and TRBJ2-1, with 11 nucleotides matching TRBD2. Germline V CDR1 and CDR2: MRHNA, SNTAGT. The CDR3 covers 15 residues. Losses at the gene ends were 0 bases for V and 6 bases for J; bases not matched to a gene: 1. CDR3 DNA: TGTGCCAGCAGTGACTCTAGCGGGGGGGCCAATGAGCAGTTCTTC. The encoded protein is CASSDSSGGANEQFF.

The chain employs TRBV7-9 and TRBJ1-1; 8 bases line up with TRBD1. Unmatched junction bases numbered 6, after V lost 5 bases and J lost 1 base. From germline, CDR1 is SEHNR and CDR2 FQNEAQ (reference sequence). The CDR3 has 15 amino acids. The CDR3 sequence: CASSAAGGWNTEAFF. The CDR3 nucleotides read TGTGCCAGCAGCGCAGCAGGGGGCTGGAACACTGAAGCTTTCTTT.

V and J are TRBV14 and TRBJ2-1, with TRBD2 identical over 8 bases. Germline assignment: CDR1 SGHDN and CDR2 FVKESK. CDR3 length equals 17 residues. J was trimmed by 0 bases and V by 4 bases; bases with no gene match: 8. The CDR3 DNA follows: TGTGCCAGCAGCCCATGGGCGGGGGGAAGCTCCTACAATGAGCAGTTCTTC. Encoded protein: CASSPWAGGSSYNEQFF. The full variable domain, rest sourced from reference TRBV14 and TRBJ2-1, is EAGVTQFPSHSVIEKGQTVTLRCDPISGHDNLYWYRRVMGKEIKFLLHFVKESKQDESGMPNNRFLAERTGGTYSTLKVQPAELEDSGVYFCASSPWAGGSSYNEQFFGPGTRLTVL.

Here the CDR3 reads CASSAVRAKNIQYF. CDR3 in DNA: TGCGCCAGCAGCGCTGTCAGGGCCAAAAACATTCAGTACTTC. The chain links TRBV4-3 to TRBJ2-4; no reliable D call. V lost 5 bases and J 1 base, leaving 9 bases between the germline ends. Per germline, CDR1 LGHNA and CDR2 YSLEER. This CDR3 has 14 residues.

This clone was picked up a small number of times. CDR3 residues: CASSLAGRTAAQYF. The CDR3 DNA reads TGTGCCAGCAGTCTAGCGGGGAGAACTGCGGCCCAGTACTTC. V gene TRBV25-1 combines with J gene TRBJ2-5, with 9 bases matching TRBD2. J was trimmed by 9 bases and V by 5 bases; bases with no gene match: 10. The germline CDR1 and CDR2 sequences are MGHDK and SYGVNS. The CDR3 length is 14 residues.

This chain links TRBV4-1 with TRBJ2-2; 8 nucleotides agree with TRBD1. V lost 3 bases to trimming and J lost 6 bases; unmatched junction nucleotides: 3. The CDR3 covers 14 residues. Germline V gene lookup returns CDR1 MGHRA and CDR2 YSYEKL. The CDR3: CASSQATGAGELFF. The CDR3 coding sequence is TGCGCCAGCAGCCAGGCGACAGGGGCCGGGGAGCTGTTTTTT.

The chain links TRBV7-9 to TRBJ1-2; 8 bases agree with TRBD1. The CDR3 sequence is 13 residues long. The junction had 2 bases not matched to a gene; V was cut back by 5 bases and J by 3 bases. Germline CDR1 and CDR2: SEHNR and FQNEAQ (reference sequence). CDR3 sequence reads: CASSPQGDYGYTF. The CDR3 DNA reads as TGTGCCAGCAGCCCACAGGGGGACTATGGCTACACCTTC.

The chain links TRBV19 to TRBJ2-5, with D possibly being TRBD1 (6 bases). Germline values: CDR1 LNHDA, CDR2 SQIVND (reference sequence). There are 15 residues in the CDR3. The ends were cut back, 4 bases at V and 0 bases at J, with 12 bases in the middle. DNA of the CDR3: TGTGCCAGTAGTAACGGACAGCGGTACCAAGAGACCCAGTACTTC. The encoded protein is CASSNGQRYQETQYF.

CDR3: CASSQLWRGDTEAFF. The CDR3 DNA is TGCGCCAGCAGCCAGTTGTGGCGGGGGGACACTGAAGCTTTCTTT. The V call is TRBV5-1, the J call TRBJ1-1; D possibly corresponds to TRBD1 (5 bases). CDR3 length: 15 amino acids. CDR1 and CDR2 (germline): SGHRS, YFSETQ. Trimming stripped 4 bases from V and 3 bases from J, with 16 bases between.

The chain carries TRBV15 and TRBJ2-1; 11 nucleotides align to TRBD2. J was trimmed by 9 bases and V by 0 bases; bases with no gene match: 4. Germline assignment: CDR1 LNHNV and CDR2 YYDKDF (reference sequence). The CDR3 has 15 amino acids. The CDR3 spells CATSRDRLAGREQFF. The CDR3 coding sequence is TGTGCCACCAGCAGAGATAGACTAGCGGGGCGTGAGCAGTTCTTC.

V usage is TRBV27 and J usage is TRBJ2-7; maybe TRBD1 (5 bases). V was clipped by 5 bases and J by 0 bases, with 8 bases between them. The CDR3 length is 13 residues. Germline V gene sequence: CDR1 MNHEY, CDR2 SMNVEV (reference sequence). The CDR3, as DNA: TGTGCCAGCAGTACTGACAGCTCCTACGAGCAGTACTTC. Translation gives CASSTDSSYEQYF.

This chain links TRBV11-2 with TRBJ2-7; 11 positions match TRBD1. The CDR3 sequence is 15 residues long. With V trimmed by 5 bases and J by 2 bases, 5 bases remained unmatched. CDR1 is SGHAT, CDR2 FQNNGV, per germline. CDR3 region: CASSTPGQGAYEQYF. CDR3 bases: TGTGCCAGCAGCACTCCGGGACAGGGGGCCTACGAGCAGTACTTC.

The V call is TRBV2, the J call TRBJ2-5; TRBD2 aligns across 7 bases. Germline CDR1 reads SNHLY; CDR2 reads FYNNEI. The ends lost 0 bases at V and 4 bases at J; junction bases unmatched: 8. The CDR3 has 16 amino acids. The CDR3 sequence: CASSEAPLGGTETQYF. The DNA of the CDR3 is TGTGCCAGCAGTGAAGCCCCCTTGGGGGGGACAGAGACCCAGTACTTC.

The CDR3 is CASSLGGISDTQYF. For the CDR3, the DNA is TGCGCCAGCAGCTTGGGAGGGATATCGGATACGCAGTATTTT. The V call is TRBV5-1, the J call TRBJ2-3; tentative D call: TRBD2 (5 bases). Between the trimmed V and J ends, which lost 0 bases and 6 bases, there was a span of 11 bases. Germline V CDR1 and CDR2: SGHRS, YFSETQ. The CDR3 sequence is 14 residues long.

In DNA form, the CDR3 reads TGTGCCAGCTCACCGCAGTTCTCTGGGGCCAACGTCCTGACTTTC. Its translation: CASSPQFSGANVLTF. The chain combines TRBV18 with TRBJ2-6; D unclear. Trimming removed 3 bases at V and 0 bases at J, with 6 bases between. The CDR3 covers 15 residues. The germline V gene has CDR1 KGHSH and CDR2 LQKENI.

The rearrangement links TRBV7-6 to TRBJ2-7; 7 bases line up with TRBD2. From germline, CDR1 is SGHVS and CDR2 FNYEAQ. The V and J ends lost 5 bases and 9 bases, in that order; junction bases with no gene match: 7. The CDR3 is made up of 12 amino acids. The CDR3 spells CASSPTGGWQYF. The CDR3, as DNA: TGTGCCAGCAGCCCCACGGGGGGATGGCAGTACTTC.

The chain uses TRBV13 and TRBJ2-5, with D hard to call. This CDR3 is built from 13 residues. V was shortened by 0 bases and J by 5 bases, with 7 bases between the two germline ends. CDR1 and CDR2 (germline): PRHDT, FYEKMQ (reference sequence). CDR3 sequence: CASSLGMGETQYF. CDR3 nucleotides: TGTGCCAGCAGCTTAGGAATGGGCGAGACCCAGTACTTC.

The chain joins TRBV5-6 to TRBJ1-5; 8 positions match TRBD1. The V segment lost 1 base and the J segment 8 bases; nucleotides outside the gene matches: 8. The germline V gene encodes CDR1 SGHDT and CDR2 YYEEEE. CDR3 length: 15 amino acids. CDR3 in amino acids: CASSLTGQGMEPQHF. CDR3 DNA: TGTGCCAGCAGCTTGACCGGACAGGGAATGGAGCCCCAGCATTTT.

J is TRBJ2-7 and V is TRBV4-3; 7 positions match TRBD2. Germline loops: CDR1 LGHNA, CDR2 YSLEER. The CDR3 spans 19 residues. The V gene end was trimmed by 1 base and the J gene end by 2 bases; junction bases not matched to a gene: 17. CDR3 nucleotides: TGCGCCAGCAGCCAAGCTGAATTGGTCCATAGCGGGCGAACCTACGAGCAGTACTTC. Its protein is CASSQAELVHSGRTYEQYF.

The V call is TRBV6-5, the J call TRBJ1-1; perhaps TRBD1 as D (5 bases). Trimming stripped 6 bases from V and 5 bases from J, with 10 bases between. CDR3 length: 12 amino acids. The germline gives CDR1 MNHEY, CDR2 SVGAGI. CDR3 sequence: CASRGRGTEAFF. DNA for the CDR3: TGTGCCAGCAGGGGGCGTGGGACTGAAGCTTTCTTT.